These 3 T cell receptor beta chains originate from one sample sequenced in a study of blood T cell repertoires in COVID-19. Measured with immunoSEQ multiplex PCR; TCRdb has only the in-frame clones, and not every one. The sample contains fewer than 400,000 clones, 75% to 90% of which appear only once. Sequencing was performed on PBMCs or T cells enriched from blood (not recorded which). Every receptor here comes from a woman aged 25 to 39 who had been exposed to COVID-19.

This clone was seen a few times. The DNA of the CDR3 is TGTGCCAGCAGCATTTGGACAGACTCTGGAAACACCATATATTTT. This sequence encodes CASSIWTDSGNTIYF. This chain uses TRBV28 with TRBJ1-3; perhaps TRBD1 as D (6 bases). The CDR3 is 15 residues long. The ends were cut back, 6 bases at V and 0 bases at J, with 12 bases in the middle. Germline lookup yields CDR1 MDHEN and CDR2 SYDVKM.

In regard to this clone: A read error may be the cause here, since a much bigger clone is one base away. Other DNA sequences in the sample encode the same CDR3. The chain couples TRBV11-2 to TRBJ1-5; D gene uncertain. The V gene lost 3 bases and the J gene lost 0 bases, with 3 bases spanning the gap. CDR1 and CDR2 (germline): SGHAT, FQNNGV. The CDR3 loop spans 13 amino acids. The CDR3 region is CASSFYSNQPQHF. The CDR3 DNA reads as TGTGCCAGCAGCTTTTATAGCAATCAGCCCCAGCATTTT.

In its sample, this clone was seen many times. The chain recombines TRBV19 with TRBJ1-1; D might be TRBD1 (5 bases). The germline V gene has CDR1 LNHDA and CDR2 SQIVND (reference sequence). This CDR3 comprises 16 residues. V shed 8 bases and J shed 1 base, with 20 bases lying between them. The CDR3 DNA reads as TGTGCCAGTTCGCTAAAATCCGGGACTAGGAACACTGAAGCTTTCTTT. This codes for CASSLKSGTRNTEAFF. The variable domain in full, with the rest retrieved from reference TRBV19 and TRBJ1-1, is DGGITQSPKYLFRKEGQNVTLSCEQNLNHDAMYWYRQDPGQGLRLIYYSQIVNDFQKGDIAEGYSVSREKKESFPLTVTSAQKNPTAFYLCASSLKSGTRNTEAFFGQGTRLTVV.